This T cell receptor (beta chain) stems from a study of T cell responses to AZD1222 COVID-19 vaccine (dated by TCRdb to the early 2020s). With regard to the full study: A total of about 230 trial participants underwent TCR sequencing, of whom nearly 210 received two doses of AZD1222 and about 25 received two doses of the MenACWY control vaccine. Enrollment into the trials was organized by age into subgroups of 18-55, 56-69 and 70-plus years, and those subgroups contained approximately 150, 30 and 60 TCR-sequenced participants, respectively. General findings and caveats noted by the study authors: The vaccine-associated CD4 TCRs covered the entire spike protein, and the dominant responses fell in regions 160-218 and 743-854. Conclusions about previously exposed vaccinees were limited because only a handful of AZD1222 recipients were SARS-CoV-2 seropositive at baseline. Because no day 14 peak-response samples were available, the repertoires could be characterized only after the peak T cell response. After two AZD1222 doses, spike-specific TCR breadth and depth were significantly higher than at day 0 and than in MenACWY recipients. Most participants were white British and females outnumbered males, and the authors suggested that clonal diversity may have been underestimated. Epitopes outside the regions mutated in the B.1.351 and B.1.1.7 variants were reportedly recognized by nearly half of the unique spike-specific TCRs. In the small 56-69-year group, the increase in depth fell short of significance, most likely because of low power.

A word on this clone: The antigen it binds to is not known. No qualities accompany the bases; no much larger clone lies one base away.

The CDR3 goes from the cysteine to the phenylalanine over 15 residues. CDR3 DNA only is kept here, 45 bases in frame from base 1. Reading the germline V gene (reference sequence) gives CDR1 LNHNV and CDR2 YYDKDF. Ends trimmed: V by 0 bases, J by 7 bases; bases unmatched to a gene: 3. The time point label, read with the paper, signifies: about 28 days (+/-7) after the second vaccine dose. Because spike-specific TCR depth and breadth did not differ between the two schedules, AZD1222 recipients who got a second dose at roughly 4 weeks were pooled with those who got a second dose at roughly 12 weeks. Vaccinee samples came from UK trials COV001 and COV002, including a single-blind randomized controlled phase 2/3 trial of AZD1222 (ChAdOx1 nCoV-19) in healthy adults. Trial participant PBMC samples were collected at day 0 and day 28 after the second dose for TCRbeta chain sequencing. The CDR3 regions of human TCRbeta chains were analyzed by immunosequencing. As for how the authors treated the data: TCRs in the repertoires were matched against a reference library of SARS-CoV-2-specific TCRs that had been generated with the MIRA antigen-specificity platform. Breadth was defined as the fraction of unique TCRs that were SARS-CoV-2-associated, and depth was defined as the fraction of total T cells that were SARS-CoV-2-associated. Using the MIRA data, each spike-specific TCR was assigned both to the spike region to which the TCR was reactive and to a CD4 or CD8 class. Log10-transformed breadth and depth values were compared by one-way ANOVA with Sidak's multiple comparisons tests. TCRdb retrieved this table from immuneACCESS and kept in-frame rearrangements only. Not all clones are present; in checked studies, unresolved V genes account for under half, and no reason is known for the remainder. V, J and clone size reflect that table, while D and trimming were determined from the DNA. The sample yields about 72,000 clones; nearly 90% were counted once. Together, the top ten hold roughly 28% of the sample.

The V and J genes are TRBV15 and TRBJ1-6, with TRBD1 matching 7 junction bases. This clonotype originated in an adult who received the AZD1222 COVID-19 vaccine. This material consisted of peripheral blood, taken 28 days after the second AZD1222 dose. The sequence in DNA is TGTGCCACCAGCAGAGAACAGGGGCGGAATTCACCCCTCCACTTT. Translation gives CATSREQGRNSPLHF.